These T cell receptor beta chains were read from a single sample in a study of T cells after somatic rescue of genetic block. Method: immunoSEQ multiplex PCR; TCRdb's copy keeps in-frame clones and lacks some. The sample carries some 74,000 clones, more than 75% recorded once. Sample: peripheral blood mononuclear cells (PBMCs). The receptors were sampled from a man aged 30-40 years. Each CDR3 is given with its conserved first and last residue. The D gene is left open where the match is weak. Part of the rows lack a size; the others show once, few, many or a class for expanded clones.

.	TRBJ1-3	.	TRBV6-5	CASSGDVDTIYF	TGTGCCAGCAGCGGGGACGTGGACACCATATATTTT
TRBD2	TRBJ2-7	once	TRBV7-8	CASSLITSGSYEQYF	TGTGCCAGCAGCTTGATTACTAGCGGATCCTACGAGCAGTACTTC
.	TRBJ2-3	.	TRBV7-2	CASSLNSGAVDTQYF	TGTGCCAGCAGCCTAAATAGCGGAGCTGTGGATACGCAGTATTTT
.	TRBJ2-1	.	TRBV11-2	CASSLCTGAPGDEQFF	TGTGCCAGCAGCTTGTGTACGGGGGCGCCAGGCGATGAGCAGTTCTTC
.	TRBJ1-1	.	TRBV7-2	CASSLRGEAFF	TGTGCCAGCAGCTTACGGGGTGAAGCTTTCTTT
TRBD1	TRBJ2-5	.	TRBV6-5	CASSTDRGLETQYF	TGTGCCAGCAGCACGGACAGGGGGCTAGAGACCCAGTACTTC
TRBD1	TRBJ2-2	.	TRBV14	CASSQVQGAKTGELFF	TGTGCCAGCAGCCAGGTGCAGGGGGCGAAAACCGGGGAGCTGTTTTTT
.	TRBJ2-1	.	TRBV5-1	CASSAVNEQFF	TGCGCCAGCAGCGCAGTCAATGAGCAGTTCTTC
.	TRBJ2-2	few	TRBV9	CASSVGGNTGELFF	TGTGCCAGCAGCGTAGGGGGAAACACCGGGGAGCTGTTTTTT
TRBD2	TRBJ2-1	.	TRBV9	CASRRFSGGADEQFF	TGTGCCAGCAGAAGGTTTAGCGGGGGGGCCGATGAGCAGTTCTTC
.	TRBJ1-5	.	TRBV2	CASSEATEPQHF	TGTGCCAGCAGTGAAGCGACGGAGCCCCAGCATTTT
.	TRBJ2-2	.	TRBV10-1	CATADKNTGELFF	TGCGCCACTGCGGACAAGAACACCGGGGAGCTGTTTTTT
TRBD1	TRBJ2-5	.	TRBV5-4	CASSIDRGYQETQYF	TGTGCCAGCAGCATAGACAGGGGGTACCAAGAGACCCAGTACTTC
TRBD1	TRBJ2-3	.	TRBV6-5	CASSPSTGPNTQYF	TGTGCCAGCAGCCCCTCGACAGGGCCAAATACGCAGTATTTT
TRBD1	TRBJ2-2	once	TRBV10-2	CASSRQGGTGELFF	TGCGCCAGCAGTAGACAGGGTGGAACCGGGGAGCTGTTTTTT
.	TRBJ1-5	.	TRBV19	CASTTQWDQPQHF	TGTGCCAGTACGACCCAGTGGGATCAGCCCCAGCATTTT
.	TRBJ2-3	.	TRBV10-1	CASSETTSDTQYF	TGCGCCAGCAGTGAAACTACAAGCGATACGCAGTATTTT
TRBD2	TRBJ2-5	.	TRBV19	CASSGLAGGETQYF	TGTGCCAGTAGCGGGCTAGCGGGAGGTGAGACCCAGTACTTC
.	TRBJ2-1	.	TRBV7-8	CASRNPTSSYNEQFF	TGTGCCAGCAGGAATCCGACTAGCTCCTACAATGAGCAGTTCTTC
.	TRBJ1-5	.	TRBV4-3	CASSQDPQGYQPQHF	TGCGCCAGCAGCCAAGACCCCCAGGGTTATCAGCCCCAGCATTTT
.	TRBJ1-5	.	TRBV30	CAWSVGGYSNQPQHF	TGTGCCTGGAGTGTGGGGGGTTATAGCAATCAGCCCCAGCATTTT
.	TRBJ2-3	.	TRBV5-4	CASSDQGLDTQYF	TGTGCCAGCAGCGATCAGGGTTTAGATACGCAGTATTTT
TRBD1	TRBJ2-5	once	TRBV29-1	CSANRGETQYF	TGCAGCGCAAACAGGGGAGAGACCCAGTACTTC
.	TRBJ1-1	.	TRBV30	CAWVFHTEAFF	TGTGCCTGGGTATTTCACACTGAAGCTTTCTTT
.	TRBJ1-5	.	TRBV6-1	CASSERNQGNQPQHF	TGTGCCAGCAGTGAGAGAAACCAGGGGAATCAGCCCCAGCATTTT
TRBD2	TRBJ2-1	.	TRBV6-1	CASIAGAPHNEQFF	TGTGCCAGCATAGCGGGGGCCCCCCACAATGAGCAGTTCTTC
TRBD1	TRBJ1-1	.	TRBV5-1	CASSVEGQTPTEAFF	TGCGCCAGCAGCGTGGAGGGACAGACACCCACTGAAGCTTTCTTT
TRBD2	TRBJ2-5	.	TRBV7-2	CASREPGLAGGTPQYF	TGTGCCAGCAGAGAACCGGGACTAGCGGGAGGGACGCCCCAGTACTTC
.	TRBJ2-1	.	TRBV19	CASGRGYNEQFF	TGTGCCAGTGGTCGTGGTTACAATGAGCAGTTCTTC
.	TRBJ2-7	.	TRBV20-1	CSAPRSYEQYF	TGCAGTGCACCGCGCTCCTACGAGCAGTACTTC
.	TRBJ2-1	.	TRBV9	CASSVSESSYNEQFF	TGTGCCAGCAGCGTTAGCGAGAGCTCCTACAATGAGCAGTTCTTC
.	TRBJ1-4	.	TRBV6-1	CASRTGIEKLFF	TGTGCCAGCAGGACAGGCATTGAAAAACTGTTTTTT
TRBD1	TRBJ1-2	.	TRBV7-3	CASSLQGQANYGYTF	TGTGCCAGCAGCTTACAGGGACAGGCGAACTATGGCTACACCTTC
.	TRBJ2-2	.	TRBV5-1	CASSLSQDVTGELFF	TGCGCCAGCAGCTTGTCTCAGGACGTCACCGGGGAGCTGTTTTTT
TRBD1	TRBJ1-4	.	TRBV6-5	CASSDRGNEKLFF	TGTGCCAGCAGCGACAGGGGAAATGAAAAACTGTTTTTT
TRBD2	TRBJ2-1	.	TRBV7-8	CASSLSRTSGGGNEQFF	TGTGCCAGCAGCTTATCTCGGACTAGCGGAGGGGGCAATGAGCAGTTCTTC
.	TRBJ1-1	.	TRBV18	CASSLNGPNTEAFF	TGTGCCAGCTCACTCAACGGGCCGAACACTGAAGCTTTCTTT
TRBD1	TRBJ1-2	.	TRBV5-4	CASSSTGSYGYTF	TGTGCCAGCAGCTCGACAGGGTCCTATGGCTACACCTTC
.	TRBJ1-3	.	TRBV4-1	CASSQLVGNTIYF	TGCGCCAGCAGCCAATTGGTGGGAAACACCATATATTTT
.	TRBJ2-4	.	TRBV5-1	CASSPSLTELAKNIQYF	TGCGCCAGCAGCCCATCCCTCACAGAACTAGCCAAAAACATTCAGTACTTC
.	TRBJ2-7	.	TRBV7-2	CASSFSSYEQYF	TGTGCCAGCAGCTTTAGCTCCTACGAGCAGTACTTC
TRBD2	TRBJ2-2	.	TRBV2	CASSDGLRLADRNTGELFF	TGTGCCAGCAGTGATGGTTTGCGTCTAGCGGACCGGAACACCGGGGAGCTGTTTTTT
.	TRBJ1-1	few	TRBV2	CASRKQTNTEAFF	TGTGCCAGCAGGAAACAGACGAACACTGAAGCTTTCTTT
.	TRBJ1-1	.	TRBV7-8	CASSYRAHTEAFF	TGTGCCAGCAGCTATCGGGCCCACACTGAAGCTTTCTTT
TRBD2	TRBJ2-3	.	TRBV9	CASSVGTSGGDGTDTQYF	TGTGCCAGCAGCGTAGGGACTAGCGGGGGAGACGGCACAGATACGCAGTATTTT